Shown below are 32 T cell receptor beta chains from a single sample sequenced in a study of blood T cell repertoires in COVID-19. The protocol was immunoSEQ multiplex PCR, while the TCRdb copy is restricted to in-frame clones and leaves out a portion. Among roughly 280,000 clones listed, approximately 86% were seen once. The sample taken for sequencing was peripheral blood. These receptors were taken from a man aged 25 to 40 with active or convalescent COVID-19.

V gene TRBV5-4 combines with J gene TRBJ2-5; TRBD1 matches at 7 bases. This CDR3 contains 15 residues. Per germline, CDR1 SGHNT and CDR2 YYREEE (reference sequence). V was pared by 4 bases and J by 2 bases, with 8 bases of the junction left unmatched. This CDR3 reads CASSLPNRGQETQYF. CDR3 nucleotide sequence: TGTGCCAGCAGCCTCCCAAACAGGGGACAAGAGACCCAGTACTTC.

This clone came up once. V is TRBV19 and J is TRBJ1-1; perhaps TRBD1 as D (5 bases). Between the trimmed V and J ends, which lost 6 bases and 1 base, there was a span of 9 bases. This CDR3 region has 13 residues. The germline gives CDR1 LNHDA, CDR2 SQIVND (reference sequence). As DNA, the CDR3 is TGTGCCAGTAGGACAGCTCGGAACACTGAAGCTTTCTTT. Its translation is CASRTARNTEAFF. Filled out from reference TRBV19 and TRBJ1-1, the complete variable domain reads DGGITQSPKYLFRKEGQNVTLSCEQNLNHDAMYWYRQDPGQGLRLIYYSQIVNDFQKGDIAEGYSVSREKKESFPLTVTSAQKNPTAFYLCASRTARNTEAFFGQGTRLTVV.

This clone appeared a few times. V usage is TRBV7-6 and J usage is TRBJ2-7, with 7 bases aligning to TRBD1. CDR1 and CDR2 from the germline V gene are SGHVS and FNYEAQ. V lost 5 bases and J lost 5; bases outside the gene matches: 18. The CDR3 totals 17 residues. The CDR3 loop reads CASSHPPTGKAPNEQYF. The CDR3 nucleotides are TGTGCCAGCAGCCACCCCCCGACAGGGAAAGCGCCAAACGAGCAGTACTTC. Full variable domain (remainder filled in from reference TRBV7-6 and TRBJ2-7): GAGVSQSPRYKVTKRGQDVALRCDPISGHVSLYWYRQALGQGPEFLTYFNYEAQQDKSGLPNDRFSAERPEGSISTLTIQRTEQRDSAMYRCASSHPPTGKAPNEQYFGPGTRLTVT.

The chain recombines TRBV5-8 with TRBJ1-5; D unresolved. CDR1 is SGHTS, CDR2 YDEGEE, per germline. This CDR3 region has 14 residues. Between the trimmed V and J ends, which lost 0 bases and 2 bases, there was a span of 6 bases. Here the CDR3 reads CASSLAPGNQPQHF. In nucleotides, the CDR3 is TGTGCCAGCAGCTTGGCCCCAGGCAATCAGCCCCAGCATTTT.

The table lists this clone with a few counts. The chain links TRBV19 to TRBJ1-2; TRBD1 matches 9 bases. The CDR3 is 15 residues long. Germline CDR1 LNHDA, CDR2 SQIVND (reference sequence). V was clipped by 1 base and J by 6 bases; unmatched bases: 6. This chain's CDR3 is CASSIVRDRDNGYTF. The CDR3 bases are TGTGCCAGTAGTATAGTCCGGGACAGGGATAATGGCTACACCTTC.

The V and J genes are TRBV19 and TRBJ1-6; 8 bases are a match to TRBD1. V dropped 3 bases and J dropped 7; count of bases not matched to a gene: 5. The germline gives CDR1 LNHDA, CDR2 SQIVND (reference sequence). CDR3 size: 15 residues. CDR3 in DNA: TGTGCCAGTAGTATGGAGGACAGGGTGAATTCACCCCTCCACTTT. It is translated as CASSMEDRVNSPLHF.

The chain is built from TRBV19 and TRBJ2-5; TRBD2 matches 12 bases. Per the germline V gene, CDR1 is LNHDA and CDR2 is SQIVND (reference sequence). This CDR3 has 18 amino acids. V lost 11 bases and J lost 5; bases outside the gene matches: 21. The CDR3 DNA is TGTGCCTGTTTTATCGGGGGACTAGCGGGCGGGCGGGGGGAGACCCAGTACTTC. Protein sequence: CACFIGGLAGGRGETQYF.

This sequence joins TRBV4-3 and TRBJ1-1, with D possibly matching TRBD1 (5 bases). Germline V gives CDR1 LGHNA, CDR2 YSLEER. CDR3 size: 17 residues. Deletions cut 0 bases from V and 0 bases from J, with 14 bases between. CDR3 sequence: CASSQEWGSRMNTEAFF. Written as DNA, the CDR3 is TGCGCCAGCAGCCAAGAATGGGGCAGCCGAATGAACACTGAAGCTTTCTTT.

The gene calls are TRBV3-1 (or the pseudogene TRBV3-2) and TRBJ1-3, with TRBD1 identical over 8 bases. This CDR3 is 19 amino acids long. CDR1 LGHDT and CDR2 YNNKEL come from the germline V gene (reference sequence). The ends lost 1 base at V and 0 bases at J; junction bases unmatched: 11. The CDR3 nucleotides are TGTGCCAGCAGCCAAGTCCAGGGGGCTTTTTACCTCTCTGGAAACACCATATATTTT. Protein: CASSQVQGAFYLSGNTIYF.

The V call is TRBV3-1 (or the pseudogene TRBV3-2), the J call TRBJ2-3; 11 bases match TRBD2. After removal of 3 bases from V and 1 base from J, the junction contained 3 bases not matched to a gene. Germline assignment: CDR1 LGHDT and CDR2 YNNKEL (reference sequence). This CDR3 has 16 amino acids. CDR3 nucleotide sequence: TGTGCCAGCAGCCAGCCACTAGCGGGGGGCACAGATACGCAGTATTTT. Its protein is CASSQPLAGGTDTQYF.

The rearrangement links TRBV6-4 to TRBJ2-2; 8 bases are a match to TRBD1. J was trimmed by 2 bases and V by 5 bases; bases with no gene match: 4. Germline V gene lookup returns CDR1 MRHNA and CDR2 SNTAGT. The CDR3 consists of 15 residues. The CDR3 sequence is CASSSDRANTGELFF. The DNA of the CDR3 is TGTGCCAGCAGTTCGGACAGGGCCAACACCGGGGAGCTGTTTTTT.

This clone has only one observation. The V gene is TRBV27, the J gene TRBJ1-5, with 7 positions matching TRBD1. This CDR3 spans 13 amino acids. CDR1 and CDR2 from the germline V gene are MNHEY and SMNVEV (reference sequence). V lost 7 bases and J lost 4; bases outside the gene matches: 4. CDR3 residues: CASTSGGNQPQHF. The CDR3 DNA follows: TGTGCCAGCACTTCAGGGGGGAATCAGCCCCAGCATTTT.

The CDR3 DNA reads as TGTGCCAGCTCACGCGCGGGCACTGCCGGGGAGCTGTTTTTT. Translation: CASSRAGTAGELFF. The V and J genes are TRBV18 and TRBJ2-2; tentative D call: TRBD2 (5 bases). Trimming left V 4 bases short and J 6 bases short, with 12 bases between. The CDR3 loop spans 14 amino acids. CDR1 and CDR2 (germline): KGHSH, LQKENI.

The gene calls are TRBV4-1 and TRBJ2-2, with D perhaps TRBD2 (5 bases). The V end was cut by 0 bases, the J end by 2 bases, with 13 bases between. The CDR3 consists of 17 residues. The V gene's germline CDR1 is MGHRA and CDR2 YSYEKL. CDR3 nucleotides: TGCGCCAGCAGCCAAGATGGAAGCGGAAAAAACACCGGGGAGCTGTTTTTT. Encoded protein: CASSQDGSGKNTGELFF.

V usage is TRBV9 and J usage is TRBJ2-7; TRBD2 might be the D (5 bases). V gave up 3 bases and J gave up 4 bases, with 11 bases separating them. The CDR3 contains 13 residues. Germline lookup yields CDR1 SGDLS and CDR2 YYNGEE. DNA of the CDR3: TGTGCCAGCAGCGAGGACGGAGGATACGAGCAGTACTTC. It translates to CASSEDGGYEQYF.

The chain recombines TRBV5-1 with TRBJ2-2; 9 bases are shared with TRBD1. Looked up from germline, CDR1 is SGHRS and CDR2 is YFSETQ. The CDR3 has 16 amino acids. After removal of 6 bases from V and 7 bases from J, the junction contained 13 bases not matched to a gene. The DNA of the CDR3 is TGCGCCAGCAAACAGGGGGCGCAGGGAATGGGCGGGGAGCTGTTTTTT. Translating gives CASKQGAQGMGGELFF.

This chain uses TRBV5-8 with TRBJ2-6; D is perhaps TRBD2 (6 bases). The germline V gene has CDR1 SGHTS and CDR2 YDEGEE. The CDR3 is 18 residues long. V lost 9 bases, J lost 1 base, and 23 bases lay in between. The CDR3 DNA reads as TGTGCCACCTCACGCCCGGGACTGGGCGGGTCTGGGGCCAACGTCCTGACTTTC. As protein: CATSRPGLGGSGANVLTF.

V and J are TRBV13 and TRBJ1-1; possibly TRBD1 for D (6 bases). The germline V gene has CDR1 PRHDT and CDR2 FYEKMQ (reference sequence). This CDR3 comprises 15 residues. The V end was cut by 5 bases, the J end by 4 bases, with 17 bases between. CDR3 sequence (DNA): TGTGCCAGCAGCCCCGGACAGAGAAAGGGCACTGAAGCTTTCTTT. Translated: CASSPGQRKGTEAFF.

The chain links TRBV6-5 to TRBJ2-1; D is unclear. The CDR3 extends over 15 amino acids. The germline V gene has CDR1 MNHEY and CDR2 SVGAGI. V was pared by 6 bases and J by 5 bases, with 17 bases between. Here the CDR3 reads CASRDTWRVDNEQFF. CDR3 nucleotides: TGTGCCAGCAGGGATACGTGGAGAGTGGACAATGAGCAGTTCTTC.

The rearrangement links TRBV5-8 to TRBJ2-7; perhaps TRBD1 as D (6 bases). Germline CDR1 and CDR2: SGHTS and YDEGEE. There are 15 residues in the CDR3. Trimming cost V 2 bases and J 1 base, with 13 bases left between them. CDR3 sequence reads: CASSFGQLFSYEQYF. The CDR3 DNA follows: TGTGCCAGCAGCTTTGGACAGTTGTTTTCCTACGAGCAGTACTTC.

The count of this clone is one. This rearrangement joins TRBV5-1 to TRBJ2-5; 11 bases map to TRBD1. The CDR3 is 19 residues long. With V trimmed by 2 bases and J by 4 bases, 16 bases remained unmatched. The germline V gene encodes CDR1 SGHRS and CDR2 YFSETQ. In nucleotides, the CDR3 is TGCGCCAGCAGCTTTCTACCCCCCGGGACAGGGGGATCCGGAGAGACCCAGTACTTC. Translated: CASSFLPPGTGGSGETQYF.

The chain uses TRBV4-3 and TRBJ2-2; 10 bases agree with TRBD1. This CDR3 contains 16 residues. The V gene end was trimmed by 0 bases and the J gene end by 3 bases; junction bases not matched to a gene: 1. Germline assignment: CDR1 LGHNA and CDR2 YSLEER. CDR3 protein: CASSQDGQGDTGELFF. Written as DNA, the CDR3 is TGCGCCAGCAGCCAAGACGGACAGGGGGACACCGGGGAGCTGTTTTTT.

V and J are TRBV7-8 and TRBJ2-7; 7 nucleotides align to TRBD1. Unmatched junction bases numbered 6, after V lost 5 bases and J lost 2 bases. CDR3 size: 14 residues. CDR1 and CDR2 (germline): SGHVS, FQNEAQ. The CDR3 coding sequence is TGTGCCAGCAGCCAGAGGGACAGAGCCTACGAGCAGTACTTC. This translates into CASSQRDRAYEQYF.

The chain is built from TRBV4-1 and TRBJ1-5; D is ambiguous. Germline V gives CDR1 MGHRA, CDR2 YSYEKL. CDR3 size: 15 residues. With 1 base removed from V and 1 base from J, the gap between germline ends came to 8 bases. CDR3 nucleotides: TGCGCCAGCAGCCAAGCCCGGGAGAGCAATCAGCCCCAGCATTTT. Translated, it gives CASSQARESNQPQHF.

The chain uses TRBV3-1 (or the pseudogene TRBV3-2) and TRBJ2-5, with 12 bases identical to TRBD2. The CDR3 consists of 16 residues. V shed 2 bases and J 0 bases; nucleotides not matched to a gene: 1. From germline, CDR1 is LGHDT and CDR2 YNNKEL (reference sequence). Here the CDR3 reads CASSQLAGGYQETQYF. The CDR3 DNA reads as TGTGCCAGCAGCCAACTAGCGGGGGGGTACCAAGAGACCCAGTACTTC.

The rearrangement links TRBV5-6 to TRBJ2-7, with D tentatively TRBD1 (5 bases). This CDR3 contains 16 residues. Germline V lookup: CDR1 SGHDT, CDR2 YYEEEE. Trimming stripped 1 base from V and 4 bases from J, with 18 bases between. The CDR3 here is CASSLFSTGPSYEQYF. The CDR3, as DNA: TGTGCCAGCAGCTTGTTTTCCACAGGACCATCTTACGAGCAGTACTTC.

The chain has TRBV12-3 or TRBV12-4 and TRBJ2-2; a weak D match, TRBD1 (6 bases). V gave up 6 bases and J gave up 6 bases, with 11 bases separating them. The CDR3 has 13 amino acids. In DNA, the CDR3 is TGTGCCAGCAGCCAGACAGGCCCCGGGGAGCTGTTTTTT. It specifies CASSQTGPGELFF.

This clone is a singleton in its sample. The chain combines TRBV6-4 with TRBJ1-2, with D hard to call. The V end lost 7 bases, the J end lost 2 bases, and 14 bases lay between the germline ends. The CDR3 is made up of 14 amino acids. Germline values: CDR1 MRHNA, CDR2 SNTAGT. The CDR3 here is CASIKNNQNYGYTF. The CDR3 coding sequence is TGTGCCAGCATAAAGAACAACCAAAACTATGGCTACACCTTC.

The V and J genes are TRBV6-2 or TRBV6-3 and TRBJ2-6; D possibly corresponds to TRBD1 (6 bases). V dropped 6 bases and J dropped 0 bases, with 9 bases sitting between them. This CDR3 has 15 amino acids. Germline V gives CDR1 MNHEY, CDR2 SVGEGT. CDR3 sequence reads: CASSVGGSGANVLTF. In nucleotides, the CDR3 is TGTGCCAGCAGCGTAGGGGGCTCTGGGGCCAACGTCCTGACTTTC.

This clone was detected only a few times. The rearrangement links TRBV18 to TRBJ2-3, with TRBD1 matching 9 bases. CDR3 size: 15 residues. CDR1 KGHSH and CDR2 LQKENI come from the germline V gene. V shed 3 bases, J shed 2 bases, and the junction held 3 bases outside the gene matches. CDR3 amino acids: CASSPGQGNTDTQYF. The CDR3 nucleotides read TGTGCCAGCTCACCGGGACAGGGAAACACAGATACGCAGTATTTT.

The V and J genes are TRBV29-1 and TRBJ2-5; a possible D gene is TRBD1 (5 bases). The CDR3 runs 15 residues. Germline values: CDR1 SQVTM, CDR2 ANQGSEA. Between the trimmed V and J ends, which lost 3 bases and 3 bases, there was a span of 17 bases. CDR3 DNA sequence: TGCAGCGTTGATGTAGTAGGGGTGAAAGAAGAGACCCAGTACTTC. Encoded protein: CSVDVVGVKEETQYF.

The genes are TRBV6-1 and TRBJ2-2; D ambiguous. With 1 base removed from V and 9 bases from J, the gap between germline ends came to 12 bases. This CDR3 contains 14 residues. Germline loops: CDR1 MNHNS, CDR2 SASEGT. The CDR3 DNA follows: TGTGCCAGCAGTGAAGGTCCCTCTTTTTGGGAGCTGTTTTTT. It yields the protein CASSEGPSFWELFF.